Listed below are T cell receptor beta chains from one sample, sequenced in a study of T cells in Graves' hyperthyroidism and ophthalmopathy. MiXCR was run by TCRdb on the multiplex PCR reads, yielding one entry per CDR3 protein. The data show 300,000 to 450,000 distinct CDR3 sequences, more than 12% seen once. Sequences were obtained from blood. The source is a woman under 40 with Graves' hyperthyroidism. Each CDR3 is given with its conserved first and last residue. The D gene is left open where the match is weak. Clone size is given for some rows only: seen once, a few or many times, or a class if the clone is expanded.

length	V	J	size	D	DNA	CDR3
13	TRBV11-2	TRBJ2-1	few	-	TGTGCCAGCAGCTTAGTAGCTACAAATGAGCAGTTCTTC	CASSLVATNEQFF
12	TRBV28	TRBJ2-7	-	-	TGTGCCAGCAGCTCGGGCTTCTACGAGCAGTACTTC	CASSSGFYEQYF
15	TRBV7-9	TRBJ2-7	many	-	TGTGCCAGCAGCTTACAGGTCAGAGACTCCTACGAGCAGTACTTC	CASSLQVRDSYEQYF
15	TRBV5-1	TRBJ2-1	many	TRBD1	TGCGCCAGCAGCGCTAGGACAGGGCCATACAATGAGCAGTTCTTC	CASSARTGPYNEQFF
16	TRBV9	TRBJ2-7	-	TRBD2	TGTGCCAGCAGCGTAGTTCTGAGCGGGAGGGCCAATGAGCAGTACTTC	CASSVVLSGRANEQYF
15	TRBV5-1	TRBJ2-3	many	-	TGCGCCAGCAGCGGATGGGCGGGGATCACAGATACGCAGTATTTT	CASSGWAGITDTQYF
15	TRBV12-3/TRBV12-4	TRBJ2-2	many	TRBD2	TGTGCCAGCAGTCCCTCAGCGGGAGGTTTCGGGGAGCTGTTTTTT	CASSPSAGGFGELFF
15	TRBV5-1	TRBJ2-1	many	-	TGCGCCAGCAGCCCGAACGTTGTGTCCTACAATGAGCAGTTCTTC	CASSPNVVSYNEQFF
15	TRBV10-3	TRBJ1-2	-	TRBD1	TGTGCCATCAGTTTCCGACAGGGGGCTGACTATGGCTACACCTTC	CAISFRQGADYGYTF
18	TRBV27	TRBJ1-4	few	-	TGTGCCAGCAGTTCCGCAACTTTGCAGGGTGCAACTAATGAAAAACTGTTTTTT	CASSSATLQGATNEKLFF
21	TRBV3-1	TRBJ2-2	few	TRBD2	TGTGCCAGCAGATCGTGGGGGACTAGCGGGAGGGCCGATCGTGACACCGGGGAGCTGTTTTTT	CASRSWGTSGRADRDTGELFF
17	TRBV19	TRBJ2-6	few	-	TGTGCCAGTAGTATGCATCTGAGGGGCTCTGGGGCCAACGTCCTGACTTTC	CASSMHLRGSGANVLTF
15	TRBV20-1	TRBJ2-3	-	TRBD2	TGCAGTGCTAGAGCGTGGCTAGCGGGAACAGATACGCAGTATTTT	CSARAWLAGTDTQYF
12	TRBV28	TRBJ2-1	few	TRBD2	TGTGCCAGCAGCCGGACTAGGGTTGAGCAGTTCTTC	CASSRTRVEQFF
15	TRBV30	TRBJ2-2	few	TRBD1	TGTGCCTGCAAAAGTTTGGACAGGGGCACCGGGGAGCTGTTTTTT	CACKSLDRGTGELFF
14	TRBV18	TRBJ1-1	-	-	TGTGCCAGCTCACCACCGGGGGCTCACACTGAAGCTTTCTTT	CASSPPGAHTEAFF
16	TRBV4-1	TRBJ1-3	once	-	TGCGCCAGCAGCCAAGATCCCCCCGGTACTGGAAACACCATATATTTT	CASSQDPPGTGNTIYF
15	TRBV3-1	TRBJ2-3	many	-	TGTGCCAGCAGCCAAGAGAGCCCCCACACAGATACGCAGTATTTT	CASSQESPHTDTQYF